A single sample gave rise to the 8 T cell receptor beta chains below, sequenced in a study of CD8 T cells in Susac syndrome (dated 2019 in TCRdb). Library generation was performed with the immunoSEQ multiplex PCR assay. RNA was extracted with the RNeasy kit and 0.5 to 1 ug was reverse transcribed using random hexamers. TCRdb handled the public reads itself, with Q25 trimming in fastp and clone calling in MiXCR, and kept productive beta chains. Rows merge per CDR3 protein into single entries with the most common DNA and genes. The sample records 130,000 or so distinct CDR3 sequences, 96% of which are singletons. The top ten hold 0.12% to 0.15% of the sample. Sequenced sample: CD4+ T cells from PBMCs. The receptor source for this set is a human donor with Susac syndrome.

This chain connects TRBV29-1 to TRBJ2-5; 10 positions agree with TRBD1. The V gene's germline CDR1 is SQVTM and CDR2 ANQGSEA. Losses at the gene ends were 7 bases for V and 5 bases for J; bases not matched to a gene: 7. The CDR3 contains 13 residues. The CDR3 nucleotides are TGCAGCGCCGGGGACAGGGGAAGGGAGACCCAGTACTTC. Residues: CSAGDRGRETQYF.

The chain links TRBV11-2 to TRBJ2-1; 10 bases agree with TRBD1. Germline V gene lookup returns CDR1 SGHAT and CDR2 FQNNGV. J gave up 3 bases and V 1 base, and 3 bases lay outside the gene matches. The CDR3 has 16 amino acids. As DNA, the CDR3 is TGTGCCAGCAGCTTAGGGACAGGGGGTTTCTACAATGAGCAGTTCTTC. It is translated as CASSLGTGGFYNEQFF.

The chain joins TRBV3-1 to TRBJ1-2; 7 bases agree with TRBD1. V trimming: 7 bases; J trimming: 4 bases; junction bases outside the gene matches: 9. Germline V gene data show CDR1 as LGHDT and CDR2 as YNNKEL (reference sequence). There are 14 residues in the CDR3. CDR3 coding DNA: TGTGCCAGCACTCGGGGCAGGGGGAGCTATGGCTACACCTTC. It is translated as CASTRGRGSYGYTF.

The chain is built from TRBV20-1 and TRBJ2-5, with D hard to call. Germline V gene lookup returns CDR1 DFQATT and CDR2 SNEGSKA (reference sequence). The CDR3 length is 15 residues. The V end was cut by 1 base, the J end by 5 bases, with 17 bases between. The DNA of the CDR3 is TGCAGTGCTAGAGGGGCTGTGGGGTTCGGGGAGACCCAGTACTTC. Translated, it gives CSARGAVGFGETQYF.

The chain uses TRBV29-1 and TRBJ2-3; maybe TRBD2 (6 bases). This CDR3 spans 13 amino acids. Per germline, CDR1 SQVTM and CDR2 ANQGSEA. Trimming cost V 3 bases and J 7 bases, with 14 bases left between them. The CDR3 sequence is CSVEVLARNTQYF. Written as DNA, the CDR3 is TGCAGCGTTGAGGTTCTAGCGAGGAATACGCAGTATTTT.

The chain joins TRBV27 to TRBJ2-1; TRBD2 matches at 12 bases. The CDR3 totals 16 residues. Germline V gives CDR1 MNHEY, CDR2 SMNVEV (reference sequence). V was clipped by 6 bases and J by 3 bases; unmatched bases: 6. The CDR3 coding sequence is TGTGCCAGCAGGTTAGGGACTAGCGGGCTCTACAATGAGCAGTTCTTC. The encoded protein is CASRLGTSGLYNEQFF.

The chain links TRBV20-1 to TRBJ1-1; 7 bases map to TRBD1. V lost 7 bases and J lost 6; bases outside the gene matches: 5. This CDR3 has 11 amino acids. The V gene's germline CDR1 is DFQATT and CDR2 SNEGSKA (reference sequence). The CDR3 region has the DNA TGCAGTGTCGACAGGGTCCCTGAAGCTTTCTTT. Amino acids: CSVDRVPEAFF.

This sequence joins TRBV27 and TRBJ2-5, with D perhaps given as TRBD1 or TRBD2 (5 bases each). V was clipped by 5 bases and J by 5 bases, with 18 bases between them. Germline assignment: CDR1 MNHEY and CDR2 SMNVEV (reference sequence). The CDR3 is 15 residues long. In nucleotides, the CDR3 is TGTGCCAGCAGTCCGATAAGACAGCGGCGGGAGACCCAGTACTTC. Protein product: CASSPIRQRRETQYF.